This record looks at one T cell receptor beta chain sequence and its context. Its antigen is not identified. The data originate from a study of CD8 T cells in ankylosing spondylitis. Findings of the study overall: Matched ankylosing spondylitis synovial fluid reportedly showed significant enrichment of disease-linked clones. There was a TCR beta motif, made of 7 to 9 highly homologous variants, that appeared characteristic of ankylosing spondylitis blood.

CDR1 is SEHNR and CDR2 is FQNEAQ in the germline V gene (reference sequence). Between the trimmed V and J ends, which lost 5 bases and 0 bases, there was a span of 14 bases. The CDR3 covers 15 residues. From the 5' RACE reads, TCRdb called clonotypes with MiXCR, one entry per CDR3 protein. The table shows 150,000 to 200,000 distinct CDR3 sequences, with about an eighth occurring only once. Sample: blood, either unsorted or a sorted T cell fraction (not recorded which). The TCR comes from a female donor with ankylosing spondylitis or in good health (not recorded which). The chain has TRBV7-9 and TRBJ2-7, with D tentatively TRBD1 (6 bases). CDR3 bases: TGTGCCAGCAGCCTAGGGGGTGGACTCTCCTACGAGCAGTACTTC. This sequence encodes CASSLGGGLSYEQYF.